This TCR beta chain derives from a study of T cell repertoires in cytomegalovirus infection. Looking at the study overall: HLA-B-restricted CMV epitopes that are well studied were used alongside recently identified HLA-C-restricted ones. Evidence of both CMV infection and a matching HLA type came from public TCR beta signatures.

This CDR3 is 14 amino acids long. The V end was cut by 0 bases, the J end by 8 bases, with 11 bases between. To note about this clonotype: Its antigen is unidentified.

TCRdb reanalysed the reads using MiXCR and keeps one entry per CDR3 protein. The data contain tens of thousands of distinct CDR3 sequences, over 50% of them seen just once; the ten biggest clones take up around 90%. The chain combines TRBV12-3 or TRBV12-4 with TRBJ2-1, with D possibly being TRBD1 (6 bases). This TCR was sampled from a human donor in good health (CMV status not recorded). Some clones in this sample may be carry-over from other donors' samples. The sequences come from CD8+ T cells from cultured PBMCs, collected from culture after CMV antigen stimulation. The CDR3 reads CASSLAARGYEQFF. The CDR3 DNA follows: TGTGCCAGCAGTTTAGCGGCCAGGGGCTATGAGCAGTTCTTC.